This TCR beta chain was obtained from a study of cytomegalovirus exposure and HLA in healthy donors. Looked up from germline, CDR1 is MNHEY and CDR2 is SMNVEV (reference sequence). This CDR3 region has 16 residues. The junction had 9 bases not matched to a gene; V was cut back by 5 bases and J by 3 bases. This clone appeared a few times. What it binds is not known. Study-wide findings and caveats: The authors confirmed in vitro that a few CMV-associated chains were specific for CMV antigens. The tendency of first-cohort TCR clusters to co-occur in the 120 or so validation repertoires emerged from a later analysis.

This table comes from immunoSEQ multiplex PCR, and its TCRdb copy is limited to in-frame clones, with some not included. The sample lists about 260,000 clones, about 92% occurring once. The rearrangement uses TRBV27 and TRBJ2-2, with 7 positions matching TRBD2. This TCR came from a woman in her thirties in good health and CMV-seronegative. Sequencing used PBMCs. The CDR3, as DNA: TGTGCCAGCAGTCCTCTAGCGGTAGGGGACACCGGGGAGCTGTTTTTT. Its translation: CASSPLAVGDTGELFF.